This is a list of T cell receptor beta chains from one sample in a study of cytomegalovirus exposure and HLA in healthy donors. Clones were read by immunoSEQ multiplex PCR, and TCRdb kept only the in-frame ones, dropping some. The data include 150,000 to 250,000 clones; the top ten clones carry roughly 0.7%. Sequenced sample: PBMCs. The receptors stem from a boy under 18 in good health and CMV-seronegative. CDR3s include the opening cysteine and the closing phenylalanine or tryptophan. The D gene is left open where the match is weak.

j_call d_call v_call cdr3_nt cdr3_aa
TRBJ1-4 . TRBV29-1 TGCAGCGTTGAATGGGGAGGAACTAATGAAAAACTGTTTTTT CSVEWGGTNEKLFF
TRBJ2-7 . TRBV2 TGTGCCAGCGTTCTTACCCTTTACTCACGGCAGTACTTC CASVLTLYSRQYF
TRBJ2-7 TRBD2 TRBV27 TGTGCCAGCAGTGTGACTAGCGGGAGATCCTACGAGCAGTACTTC CASSVTSGRSYEQYF
TRBJ2-7 TRBD1 TRBV20-1 TGCAGTGCTCGACAGGGCTACGAGCAGTACTTC CSARQGYEQYF
TRBJ2-5 . TRBV30 TGTGCCTGGGGGGAGGTGGAAGAGACCCAGTACTTC CAWGEVEETQYF
TRBJ1-1 . TRBV2 TGTGCCAGCAAGGAGCCGTCCCGAGCTGAAGCTTTCTTT CASKEPSRAEAFF
TRBJ2-7 TRBD1 TRBV5-4 TGTGCCAGCAGCTTGACAGGGAAGGGGGCCGGGGAGCAGTACTTC CASSLTGKGAGEQYF
TRBJ2-1 . TRBV7-2 TGTGCCAGCAGCTTCGACACAGGCCCCAATGAGCAGTTCTTC CASSFDTGPNEQFF
TRBJ1-5 TRBD1 TRBV5-1 TGCGCCAGCAGCTTGGAACAGGACAGGGCTAGCAATCAGCCCCAGCATTTT CASSLEQDRASNQPQHF
TRBJ2-1 TRBD2 TRBV5-4 TGTGCCAGCAGCCCCTACCCTAGCGGGGGGGGAGACAATGAGCAGTTCTTC CASSPYPSGGGDNEQFF
TRBJ2-5 . TRBV6-6 TGTGCCAGCAGTTACTCGAGACTACCCGGGGAGACCCAGTACTTC CASSYSRLPGETQYF
TRBJ1-5 TRBD1 TRBV4-2 TGTGCCAGCAGCCAACTGACAGGGAATCAGCCCCAGCATTTT CASSQLTGNQPQHF
TRBJ1-4 TRBD1 TRBV28 TGTGCCAGCAGTCCGGGACAGCCTAATGAAAAACTGTTTTTT CASSPGQPNEKLFF
TRBJ1-2 . TRBV11-2 TGTGCCAGCAGCCCACTGGACGGAGCGGTACGCTATGGCTACACCTTC CASSPLDGAVRYGYTF
TRBJ1-1 . TRBV7-2 TGTGCCAGCAGCTTTGTGCCGGCAGGGATAACGACTGAAGCTTTCTTT CASSFVPAGITTEAFF
TRBJ2-2 . TRBV28 TGTGCCAGCAAGGTCCCGGGGGGCGTCACCGGGGAGCTGTTTTTT CASKVPGGVTGELFF
TRBJ1-3 . TRBV18 TGTGCCAGCTCACCACGGCAGGGGTATAATGGAAACACCATATATTTT CASSPRQGYNGNTIYF
TRBJ2-7 TRBD1 TRBV4-3 TGCGCCAGCAGCCAAGATATGTCGGACAGGGGGCTCGGGGAGCAGTACTTC CASSQDMSDRGLGEQYF
TRBJ2-2 . TRBV2 TGTGCCAGCAGTGAACCCACAACGCGTCAGGCCACCGGGGAGCTGTTTTTT CASSEPTTRQATGELFF
TRBJ1-5 TRBD1 TRBV15 TGTGCCACCAGCTCAGACAGGGCACGCAATCAGCCCCAGCATTTT CATSSDRARNQPQHF
TRBJ1-2 . TRBV6-5 TGTGCCAGCGGGGAGGGTAAGAGTGGCTACACCTTC CASGEGKSGYTF
TRBJ1-2 . TRBV14 TGTGCCAGCAGAGACGACAGGCCGCTCAACTATGGCTACACCTTC CASRDDRPLNYGYTF
TRBJ1-1 . TRBV18 TGTGCCAGCTCACCAAATCTCCCACCAACAGAAGCTTTCTTT CASSPNLPPTEAFF
TRBJ2-3 TRBD2 TRBV4-2 TGTGCCAGCAGCCAAGAACCCCTAGGACTAGGAGCTCCTGGCGATACGCAGTATTTT CASSQEPLGLGAPGDTQYF
TRBJ1-1 . TRBV2 TGTGCCAGCAGTGAATTGGGGGCCCGGGCTTTCTTT CASSELGARAFF
TRBJ1-2 . TRBV7-9 TGTGCCAGCAGCCAACCTGACAGGCCTGGCGGAGATGGCTACACCTTC CASSQPDRPGGDGYTF
TRBJ2-7 . TRBV13 TGTGCCAGCAGCGAAAACAGGGTAAGCGAGCAGTACTTC CASSENRVSEQYF
TRBJ1-1 . TRBV5-1 TGCGCCAGCAGCTTTGGCTTGTTACTGAACACTGAAGCTTTCTTT CASSFGLLLNTEAFF